This TCR beta chain emerged from a study of brain T cells in children with intractable seizures. Findings and limits, study-wide: Patients' HCMV serostatus was unknown; virus specificity rests on CDR3 similarity alone. Pre-surgery blood may have been undersampled, hiding some clones.

Generated by immunoSEQ multiplex PCR, the TCRdb table keeps only in-frame clones and is missing some. Of approximately 110,000 clones listed, approximately 94% are singletons. About this clone: As yet, its antigen is unknown.

Patients received at least one anti-epileptic drug before surgery. The ends were cut back, 2 bases at V and 0 bases at J, with 7 bases in the middle. Germline CDR1 and CDR2: MDHEN and SYDVKM. The CDR3 sequence is 15 residues long. This sequence joins TRBV28 and TRBJ2-2; D remains ambiguous. The source material was peripheral blood, sampled at surgery. The receptor's source is a boy younger than two with hemimegalencephaly and intractable seizures. The CDR3 bases are TGTGCCAGCAGTTTAAGGCCAGCGAACACCGGGGAGCTGTTTTTT. Residues: CASSLRPANTGELFF. Looking up the rest from reference TRBV28 and TRBJ2-2 gives the full variable domain: DVKVTQSSRYLVKRTGEKVFLECVQDMDHENMFWYRQDPGLGLRLIYFSYDVKMKEKGDIPEGYSVSREKKERFSLILESASTNQTSMYLCASSLRPANTGELFFGEGSRLTVL.